Shown below are 22 T cell receptor beta chains from a single sample sequenced in a study of T cells in Graves' hyperthyroidism and ophthalmopathy. The source material, RNA transcripts, was used to amplify TCR beta CDR3 regions. The HTBI primer set served for first-round RT-PCR of the TCR CDR3. TCRdb reanalysed the multiplex PCR reads using MiXCR and keeps one entry per CDR3 protein. The sample consists of around 100,000 distinct CDR3 sequences, approximately 50% of them appearing once. Sample: blood. These TCRs come from a man aged 35-49 years with Graves' hyperthyroidism.

The rearrangement links TRBV9 to TRBJ1-2; 12 bases match TRBD1. Per germline, CDR1 SGDLS and CDR2 YYNGEE. The V segment lost 4 bases and the J segment 6 bases; nucleotides outside the gene matches: 7. The CDR3 has 15 amino acids. CDR3 region: CASSLPGQGAHGYTF. DNA for the CDR3: TGTGCCAGCAGCCTCCCGGGACAGGGGGCCCATGGCTACACCTTC.

There are many counts of this clonotype. The CDR3 nucleotides read TGTGCCAGCAGACCGCCACAGCTCTCTGGGGCCAACGTCCTGACTTTC. Translation: CASRPPQLSGANVLTF. The J gene is TRBJ2-6, the V gene TRBV6-2 or TRBV6-3; D is undetermined. The CDR3 totals 16 residues. V was pared by 6 bases and J by 0 bases, with 12 bases between. The V gene's germline CDR1 is MNHEY and CDR2 SVGEGT.

The sample holds many counts of this clonotype. The chain has TRBV28 and TRBJ2-7, with D perhaps matching TRBD2 (5 bases). V was clipped by 2 bases and J by 6 bases, with 8 bases between them. The germline gives CDR1 MDHEN, CDR2 SYDVKM. The CDR3 contains 12 residues. The CDR3 here is CASSLASTEQYF. Written as DNA, the CDR3 is TGTGCCAGCAGTTTAGCTAGCACCGAGCAGTACTTC.

CDR3 amino acids: CASSVDIIMNTEAFF. CDR3 coding DNA: TGTGCCAGCAGCGTAGATATTATTATGAACACTGAAGCTTTCTTT. The rearrangement uses TRBV9 and TRBJ1-1, with no clear D. CDR3 length: 15 amino acids. The ends were cut back, 0 bases at V and 0 bases at J, with 9 bases in the middle. CDR1 is SGDLS and CDR2 is YYNGEE in the germline V gene. Combining the CDR3 with reference TRBV9 and TRBJ1-1 gives the whole variable domain DSGVTQTPKHLITATGQRVTLRCSPRSGDLSVYWYQQSLDQGLQFLIQYYNGEERAKGNILERFSAQQFPDLHSELNLSSLELGDSALYFCASSVDIIMNTEAFFGQGTRLTVV.

This clonotype was observed many times. The chain links TRBV12-5 to TRBJ2-7; perhaps TRBD1 as D (5 bases). Germline assignment: CDR1 LGHNT and CDR2 FRNRAP. The CDR3 totals 14 residues. The germline V and J ends were trimmed by 3 bases and 3 bases, with 12 bases remaining between them. The CDR3 coding sequence is TGTGCTAGTGGTTTTAAGGGGAAAATCTACGAGCAGTACTTC. Translation: CASGFKGKIYEQYF.

The chain combines TRBV2 with TRBJ2-7, with TRBD1 matching 9 bases. CDR3 length: 17 amino acids. With V trimmed by 5 bases and J by 3 bases, 14 bases remained unmatched. From germline, CDR1 is SNHLY and CDR2 FYNNEI. Written as DNA, the CDR3 is TGTGCCAGCAGTAAGCGCGTCACCGGGACAGGGAACTACGAGCAGTACTTC. Its translation: CASSKRVTGTGNYEQYF.

Comment on this clonotype: Just one base apart from a much larger clone, this may be a read error. The CDR3 carries no conserved terminal phenylalanine or tryptophan, so it likely arises from a read error. V is TRBV12-5 and J is TRBJ1-6, with D maybe TRBD1 (5 bases). The CDR3 is 16 amino acids. Germline V gene sequence: CDR1 LGHNT, CDR2 FRNRAP. V lost 1 base to trimming and J lost 10 bases, with 17 bases between them. The CDR3 sequence: CASGLEGFGAKSPLHL. Here the CDR3 DNA reads TGTGCTAGTGGTTTGGAGGGGTTTGGGGCGAAATCACCCCTCCACTTG.

The chain carries TRBV28 and TRBJ2-1; 12 bases fit TRBD2. The ends lost 5 bases at V and 0 bases at J; junction bases unmatched: 11. Germline V lookup: CDR1 MDHEN, CDR2 SYDVKM. The CDR3 has 19 residues. CDR3: CASSRAGLAGVSSYNEQFF. The CDR3 coding sequence is TGTGCCAGCAGTCGAGCGGGACTAGCGGGTGTCAGCTCCTACAATGAGCAGTTCTTC.

This rearrangement joins TRBV20-1 to TRBJ2-7; no firm D call. V shed 5 bases and J shed 7 bases, with 6 bases lying between them. Germline assignment: CDR1 DFQATT and CDR2 SNEGSKA (reference sequence). The CDR3 sequence is 9 residues long. The CDR3 is CSAGREQYF. The CDR3 region has the DNA TGCAGTGCTGGTCGAGAGCAGTACTTC.

The chain carries TRBV6-1 and TRBJ2-7, with no clear D. The V gene lost 5 bases and the J gene lost 7 bases, with 15 bases spanning the gap. The CDR3 length is 13 residues. Germline CDR1 reads MNHNS; CDR2 reads SASEGT. The DNA for the CDR3 is TGTGCCAGCAGTCACCGCGTTGACAAGGAGCAGTACTTC. It translates to CASSHRVDKEQYF.

Many counts were recorded for this clonotype. The chain is built from TRBV5-4 and TRBJ2-7; unclear D gene. Germline assignment: CDR1 SGHNT and CDR2 YYREEE (reference sequence). V dropped 0 bases and J dropped 0 bases, with 22 bases sitting between them. The CDR3 is 19 residues long. As DNA, the CDR3 is TGTGCCAGCAGCTTGGATGGGCGGCCAGCGCCCCTTGTCTCCTACGAGCAGTACTTC. Translating gives CASSLDGRPAPLVSYEQYF.

This clonotype was counted many times. This chain joins TRBV5-4 and TRBJ2-6; D call uncertain. V lost 2 bases to trimming and J lost 4 bases, with 7 bases between them. Germline CDR1 reads SGHNT; CDR2 reads YYREEE (reference sequence). This CDR3 has 14 amino acids. DNA for the CDR3: TGTGCCAGCAGCTTCATTCCCGGGGCCAACGTCCTGACTTTC. Translated: CASSFIPGANVLTF. Combining the CDR3 with reference TRBV5-4 and TRBJ2-6 gives the whole variable domain ETGVTQSPTHLIKTRGQQVTLRCSSQSGHNTVSWYQQALGQGPQFIFQYYREEENGRGNFPPRFSGLQFPNYSSELNVNALELDDSALYLCASSFIPGANVLTFGAGSRLTVL.

The chain employs TRBV29-1 and TRBJ2-7, with D perhaps being TRBD1 or TRBD2 (5 bases each). This CDR3 comprises 14 residues. Germline CDR1 and CDR2: SQVTM and ANQGSEA. V gave up 6 bases and J gave up 1 base, with 16 bases separating them. The CDR3 sequence is CSVRADGASYEQYF. CDR3 nucleotide sequence: TGCAGCGTCCGGGCGGACGGGGCTTCCTACGAGCAGTACTTC.

CDR3 amino acids: CASGLARTGTGESGYTF. The CDR3 DNA sequence: TGTGCTAGTGGTTTGGCACGAACTGGGACAGGGGAGTCGGGCTACACCTTC. The rearrangement joins TRBV12-5 to TRBJ1-2, with 10 bases matching TRBD1. Trimming removed 1 base from V and 8 bases from J; junction bases left unmatched: 13. The CDR3 runs to 17 residues. Per the germline V gene, CDR1 is LGHNT and CDR2 is FRNRAP. Based on the CDR3 plus reference TRBV12-5 and TRBJ1-2, the full variable domain is DARVTQTPRHKVTEMGQEVTMRCQPILGHNTVFWYRQTMMQGLELLAYFRNRAPLDDSGMPKDRFSAEMPDATLATLKIQPSEPRDSAVYFCASGLARTGTGESGYTFGSGTRLTVV.

This CDR3 is CASSETSGPVHNEQFF. DNA of the CDR3: TGTGCCAGCAGCGAGACTAGCGGGCCTGTCCATAATGAGCAGTTCTTC. The chain has TRBV9 and TRBJ2-1, with 10 bases fitting TRBD2. CDR1 and CDR2 (germline): SGDLS, YYNGEE. Trimming removed 3 bases from V and 7 bases from J; junction bases left unmatched: 10. This CDR3 region has 16 residues.

In its sample, this clonotype was seen once. The chain joins TRBV20-1 to TRBJ2-7; TRBD2 matches at 10 bases. Germline CDR1 is DFQATT and CDR2 is SNEGSKA (reference sequence). There are 15 residues in the CDR3. V lost 1 base to trimming and J lost 9 bases; unmatched junction nucleotides: 12. CDR3 DNA sequence: TGCAGTGCTAGAGGAGCTAGCGGGGGAACAGATACGCAGTACTTC. It is translated as CSARGASGGTDTQYF.

At least ten counts were recorded for this clonotype. The chain recombines TRBV7-9 with TRBJ2-1; 10 bases line up with TRBD2. The germline CDR1 and CDR2 sequences are SEHNR and FQNEAQ (reference sequence). The J segment lost 0 bases and the V segment lost 5 bases, leaving 16 bases of the junction unmatched. The CDR3 is 20 residues long. The CDR3, as DNA: TGTGCCAGCAGCCACCCTGACAGGGGTAGCGGGAGGCCCTCCTACAATGAGCAGTTCTTC. It translates to CASSHPDRGSGRPSYNEQFF.

This chain links TRBV7-2 with TRBJ2-7; D assignment may be TRBD1 or TRBD2 (5 bases each). Trimming left V 11 bases short and J 2 bases short, with 16 bases between. Per germline, CDR1 SGHTA and CDR2 FQGNSA. The CDR3 runs to 13 residues. The CDR3 nucleotides read TGTGCCTCCCGGGACGGGTCCGCCTACGAGCAGTACTTC. Translation gives CASRDGSAYEQYF. Full variable domain (rest looked up from reference TRBV7-2 and TRBJ2-7): GAGVSQSPSNKVTEKGKDVELRCDPISGHTALYWYRQSLGQGLEFLIYFQGNSAPDKSGLPSDRFSAERTGGSVSTLTIQRTQQEDSAVYLCASRDGSAYEQYFGPGTRLTVT.

This chain uses TRBV7-9 with TRBJ2-1; TRBD2 is a possible D gene (5 bases). The germline V gene encodes CDR1 SEHNR and CDR2 FQNEAQ (reference sequence). V shed 2 bases and J shed 4 bases, with 12 bases lying between them. The CDR3 consists of 15 residues. The DNA of the CDR3 is TGTGCCAGCAGCTTAACCGGGGAGCGATACAATGAGCAGTTCTTC. It yields the protein CASSLTGERYNEQFF.

The rearrangement links TRBV20-1 to TRBJ2-1; 7 bases map to TRBD2. The CDR3 length is 12 residues. Germline V CDR1 and CDR2: DFQATT, SNEGSKA (reference sequence). Trimming at V came to 4 bases and at J to 3 bases, leaving 0 bases not matched to a gene. CDR3 protein: CSATSGYNEQFF. The CDR3 DNA reads TGCAGTGCTACTAGCGGCTACAATGAGCAGTTCTTC.

This chain uses TRBV10-3 with TRBJ1-2, with a tentative D call TRBD1 (5 bases). Deletions cut 11 bases from V and 6 bases from J, with 22 bases between. Germline-derived CDR1 and CDR2 are ENHRY and SYGVKD. This CDR3 is built from 14 residues. The CDR3 nucleotides read TGTGCCTCATGGGACGGGAGGGCGGGCGATGGCTACACCTTC. This sequence encodes CASWDGRAGDGYTF.

This chain uses TRBV15 with TRBJ2-5, with a tentative D call TRBD1 (5 bases). This CDR3 has 18 amino acids. V gave up 0 bases and J gave up 0 bases, with 17 bases separating them. Germline CDR1 is LNHNV and CDR2 is YYDKDF (reference sequence). The chain's CDR3 is CATSRDSQGSGNQETQYF. The CDR3 nucleotides are TGTGCCACCAGCAGAGACAGTCAGGGATCTGGAAACCAAGAGACCCAGTACTTC.